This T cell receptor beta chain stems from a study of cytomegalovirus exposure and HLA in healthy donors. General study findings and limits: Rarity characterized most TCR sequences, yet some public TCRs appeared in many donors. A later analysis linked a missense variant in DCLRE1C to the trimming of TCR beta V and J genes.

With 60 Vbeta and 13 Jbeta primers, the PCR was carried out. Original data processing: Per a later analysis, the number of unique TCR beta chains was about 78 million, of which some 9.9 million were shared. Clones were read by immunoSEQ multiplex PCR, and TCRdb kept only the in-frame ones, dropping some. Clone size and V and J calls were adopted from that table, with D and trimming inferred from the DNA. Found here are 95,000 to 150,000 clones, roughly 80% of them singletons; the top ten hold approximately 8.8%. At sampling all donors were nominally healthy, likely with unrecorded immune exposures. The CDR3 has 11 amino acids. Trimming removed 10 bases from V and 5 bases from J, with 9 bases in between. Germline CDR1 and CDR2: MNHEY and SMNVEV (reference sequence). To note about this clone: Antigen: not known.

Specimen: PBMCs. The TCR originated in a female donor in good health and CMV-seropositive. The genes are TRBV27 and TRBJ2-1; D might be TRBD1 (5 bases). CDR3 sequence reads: CATGQNNEQFF. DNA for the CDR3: TGTGCCACCGGACAAAACAATGAGCAGTTCTTC.